Included here is one T cell receptor (beta chain) sequence, with context. Germline CDR1 SGHAT, CDR2 FQNNGV. The CDR3 is 15 residues long. V shed 5 bases and J 4 bases; nucleotides not matched to a gene: 9. These data originate in a study of molecular identifiers for immune sequencing clone quantification. TCRdb used MiXCR to reprocess the PCR reads, holding one entry per CDR3 protein. The sample lists over 550,000 distinct CDR3 sequences; approximately 24% were seen once. The sequence derives from a human donor in good health. Some libraries in this study had Jurkat cell RNA spiked in. What was sequenced was naive CD8+ T cells from blood, with Jurkat cell RNA spiked in. Subset denoted: FACS-sorted CD8+CD4-CCR7+CD45RA+ naive T cells. The rearrangement links TRBV11-2 to TRBJ2-3, with TRBD1 matching 7 bases. CDR3 region: CASSSPGQLSDTQYF. The CDR3 DNA sequence: TGTGCCAGCAGCAGCCCGGGACAGCTTTCAGATACGCAGTATTTT.